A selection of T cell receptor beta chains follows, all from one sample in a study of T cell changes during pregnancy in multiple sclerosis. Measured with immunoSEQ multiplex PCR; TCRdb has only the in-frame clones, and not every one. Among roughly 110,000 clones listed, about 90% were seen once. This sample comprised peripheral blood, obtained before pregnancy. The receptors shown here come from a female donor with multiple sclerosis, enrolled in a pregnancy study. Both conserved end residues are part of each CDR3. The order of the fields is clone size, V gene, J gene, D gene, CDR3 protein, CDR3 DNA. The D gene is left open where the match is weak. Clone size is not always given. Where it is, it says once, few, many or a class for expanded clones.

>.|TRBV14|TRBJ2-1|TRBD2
CASSQSRAGGRNEQFF
TGTGCCAGCAGCCAATCGAGGGCGGGAGGGCGGAATGAGCAGTTCTTC
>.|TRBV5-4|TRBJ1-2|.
CASSLAGTTYTF
TGTGCCAGCAGCTTGGCCGGGACAACTTACACCTTC
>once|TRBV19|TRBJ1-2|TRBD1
CASSIAATGGNYGYTF
TGTGCCAGTAGTATAGCCGCAACAGGGGGCAACTATGGCTACACCTTC
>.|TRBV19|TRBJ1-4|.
CASSISRGPNEKLFF
TGTGCCAGTAGTATTAGCAGGGGACCTAATGAAAAACTGTTTTTT
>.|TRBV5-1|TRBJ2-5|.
CASSPPQGQETQYF
TGCGCCAGCAGCCCCCCGCAGGGCCAGGAGACCCAGTACTTC
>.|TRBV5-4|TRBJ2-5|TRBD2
CASSTGLAGGLETQYF
TGTGCCAGCAGCACGGGACTAGCGGGGGGGCTGGAGACCCAGTACTTC
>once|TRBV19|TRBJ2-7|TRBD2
CASSRTSGFSYEQYF
TGTGCCAGTAGCAGGACTAGCGGCTTCTCCTACGAGCAGTACTTC
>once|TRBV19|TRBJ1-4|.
CASSIPQGATNEKLFF
TGTGCCAGTAGTATCCCACAGGGTGCAACTAATGAAAAACTGTTTTTT
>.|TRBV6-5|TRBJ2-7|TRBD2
CASNTGTSGTYEQYF
TGTGCCAGCAATACCGGGACTAGCGGTACCTACGAGCAGTACTTC
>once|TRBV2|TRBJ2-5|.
CASSGTTQETQYF
TGTGCCAGCAGCGGGACAACGCAAGAGACCCAGTACTTC
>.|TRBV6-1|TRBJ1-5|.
CASSEVRGNQPQHF
TGTGCCAGCAGTGAAGTGAGGGGCAATCAGCCCCAGCATTTT
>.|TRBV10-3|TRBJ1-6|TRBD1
CASSKLQGLGNSPLHF
TGTGCCAGCAGTAAATTACAGGGGTTAGGTAATTCACCCCTCCACTTT
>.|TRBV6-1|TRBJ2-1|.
CASSEAHRHNEQFF
TGTGCCAGCAGTGAAGCCCACAGGCACAATGAGCAGTTCTTC
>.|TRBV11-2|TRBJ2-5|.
CASSSLSRPETQYF
TGTGCCAGCAGCTCCCTTTCTAGGCCAGAGACCCAGTACTTC
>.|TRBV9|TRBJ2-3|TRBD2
CASSVRPGTSADTQYF
TGTGCCAGCAGCGTACGACCCGGGACTAGCGCAGATACGCAGTATTTT
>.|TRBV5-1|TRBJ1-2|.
CASSPGRQANYGYTF
TGCGCCAGCAGCCCCGGAAGACAGGCTAACTATGGCTACACCTTC
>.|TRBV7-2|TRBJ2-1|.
CASSAQESSYNEQFF
TGTGCCAGCAGTGCCCAGGAAAGCTCCTACAATGAGCAGTTCTTC
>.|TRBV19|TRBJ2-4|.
CASSPLLAKNIQYF
TGTGCCAGTAGCCCACTACTAGCCAAAAACATTCAGTACTTC
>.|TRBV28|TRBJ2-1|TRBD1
CASSQGAGREQFF
TGTGCCAGCAGCCAGGGGGCAGGCCGTGAGCAGTTCTTC
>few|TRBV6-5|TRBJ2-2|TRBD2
CASRAGGTGELFF
TGTGCCAGCAGGGCCGGGGGGACCGGGGAGCTGTTTTTT
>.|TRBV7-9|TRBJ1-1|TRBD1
CASSLRQGRGQTEAFF
TGTGCCAGCAGCTTAAGACAAGGCAGGGGGCAAACTGAAGCTTTCTTT
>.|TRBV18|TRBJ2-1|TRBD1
CASSPGGQGPYYNEQFF
TGTGCCAGCTCACCAGGGGGACAGGGCCCTTACTACAATGAGCAGTTCTTC
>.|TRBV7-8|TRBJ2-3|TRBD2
CASSLAWGGGLADRPDTQYF
TGTGCCAGCAGCTTAGCCTGGGGGGGAGGACTAGCGGACCGCCCAGATACGCAGTATTTT
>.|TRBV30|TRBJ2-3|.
CAWSVEDTQYF
TGTGCCTGGAGTGTCGAGGATACGCAGTATTTT
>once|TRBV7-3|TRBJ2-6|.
CASSFNSGKSPGANVLTF
TGTGCCAGCAGCTTCAACTCGGGGAAGAGTCCTGGGGCCAACGTCCTGACTTTC
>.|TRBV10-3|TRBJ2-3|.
CAISDSSTDTQYF
TGTGCCATCAGTGATTCCTCCACAGATACGCAGTATTTT
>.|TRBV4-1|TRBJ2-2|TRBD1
CASSGDRNTGELFF
TGCGCCAGCAGCGGGGACAGGAACACCGGGGAGCTGTTTTTT
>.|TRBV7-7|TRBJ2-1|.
CASSLGSGVPYNEQFF
TGTGCCAGCAGCTTAGGTTCAGGTGTACCGTACAATGAGCAGTTCTTC
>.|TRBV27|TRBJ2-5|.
CASSTKRDQETQYF
TGTGCCAGCAGTACGAAGCGGGACCAAGAGACCCAGTACTTC
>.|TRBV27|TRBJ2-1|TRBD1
CASSQGAGQGAYNEQFF
TGTGCCAGCAGTCAGGGGGCGGGACAGGGGGCCTACAATGAGCAGTTCTTC
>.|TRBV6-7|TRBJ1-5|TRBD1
CASSFRTGKSDQPQHF
TGTGCCAGCAGTTTCCGGACAGGGAAAAGTGATCAGCCCCAGCATTTT
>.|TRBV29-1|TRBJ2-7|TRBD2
CSVAGLAAGYEQYF
TGCAGCGTTGCGGGACTAGCGGCGGGCTACGAGCAGTACTTC
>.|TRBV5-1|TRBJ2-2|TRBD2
CASSYLGSSGRNTGELFF
TGCGCCAGCAGTTATCTCGGCTCTAGCGGGAGGAACACCGGGGAGCTGTTTTTT
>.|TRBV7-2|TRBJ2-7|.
CASSFRRGLGEQYF
TGTGCCAGCAGCTTTAGGCGGGGGCTCGGCGAGCAGTACTTC
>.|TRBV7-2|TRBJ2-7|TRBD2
CASSTGIAGDPYEQYF
TGTGCCAGCAGCACCGGTATAGCGGGTGACCCCTACGAGCAGTACTTC
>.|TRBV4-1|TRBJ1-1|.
CASSQGVEGLFLNTEAFF
TGCGCCAGCAGCCAAGGGGTGGAGGGTCTTTTCCTCAACACTGAAGCTTTCTTT
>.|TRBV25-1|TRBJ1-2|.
CASSEAGGYGYTF
TGTGCCAGCAGTGAAGCGGGCGGCTATGGCTACACCTTC
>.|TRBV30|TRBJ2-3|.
CASAGPRPDTQYF
TGTGCCTCAGCGGGCCCTAGGCCAGATACGCAGTATTTT
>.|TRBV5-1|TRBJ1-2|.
CASSLQDGHYGYTF
TGCGCCAGCAGCTTACAGGACGGACACTATGGCTACACCTTC
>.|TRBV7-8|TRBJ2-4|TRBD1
CASSPRTGSAKNIQYF
TGTGCCAGCAGCCCGAGGACAGGGTCGGCCAAAAACATTCAGTACTTC
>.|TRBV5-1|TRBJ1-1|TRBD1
CASDRGENTEAFF
TGCGCCAGCGACAGGGGAGAGAACACTGAAGCTTTCTTT
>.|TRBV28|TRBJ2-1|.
CASSLAIPSSYNEQFF
TGTGCCAGCAGTTTAGCAATCCCCAGCTCCTACAATGAGCAGTTCTTC
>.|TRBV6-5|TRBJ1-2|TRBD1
CASSKTGGANYGYTF
TGTGCCAGCAGTAAGACAGGGGGTGCTAACTATGGCTACACCTTC
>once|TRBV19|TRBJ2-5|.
CASSIAGKLLSSERRETQYF
TGTGCCAGTAGTATAGCCGGGAAACTCCTTTCAAGTGAACGACGGGAGACCCAGTACTTC
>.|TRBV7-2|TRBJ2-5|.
CASSSTVQETQYF
TGTGCCAGCAGCTCGACAGTACAAGAGACCCAGTACTTC
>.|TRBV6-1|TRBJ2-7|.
CASSDIVQRPYEQYF
TGTGCCAGCAGTGACATTGTACAGAGACCCTACGAGCAGTACTTC
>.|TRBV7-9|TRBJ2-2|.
CASNTGQVNTGELFF
TGTGCCAGCAATACTGGACAAGTTAACACCGGGGAGCTGTTTTTT
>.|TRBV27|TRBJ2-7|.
CASSLSMGGAFIYEQYF
TGTGCCAGCAGTTTATCGATGGGGGGGGCTTTTATTTACGAGCAGTACTTC
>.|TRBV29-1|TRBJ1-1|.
CSVDRNFMNTEAFF
TGCAGCGTTGACAGGAACTTTATGAACACTGAAGCTTTCTTT